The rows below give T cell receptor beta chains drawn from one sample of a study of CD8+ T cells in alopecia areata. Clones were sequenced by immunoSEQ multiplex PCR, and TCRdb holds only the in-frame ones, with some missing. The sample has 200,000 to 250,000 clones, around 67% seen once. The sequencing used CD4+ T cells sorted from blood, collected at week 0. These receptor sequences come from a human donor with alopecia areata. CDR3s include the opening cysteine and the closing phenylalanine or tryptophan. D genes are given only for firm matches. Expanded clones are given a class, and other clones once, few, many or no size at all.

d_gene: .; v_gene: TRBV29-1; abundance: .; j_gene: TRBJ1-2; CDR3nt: TGCAGCGTCAGGGACGGCTATGGCTACACCTTC; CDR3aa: CSVRDGYGYTF
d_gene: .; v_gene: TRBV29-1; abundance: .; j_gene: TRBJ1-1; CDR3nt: TGCAGCGGGCGACAGGAGAACACTGAAGCTTTCTTT; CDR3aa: CSGRQENTEAFF
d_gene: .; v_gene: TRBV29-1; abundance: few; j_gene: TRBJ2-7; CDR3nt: TGCAGCGTTCGAAGGCAGGGCTACGAGCAGTACTTC; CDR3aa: CSVRRQGYEQYF
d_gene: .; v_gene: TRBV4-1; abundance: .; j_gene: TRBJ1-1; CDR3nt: TGCGCCAGCAGCCCAAACAGGGCGGCCACTGAAGCTTTCTTT; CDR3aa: CASSPNRAATEAFF
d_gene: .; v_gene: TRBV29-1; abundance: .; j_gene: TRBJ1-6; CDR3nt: TGCAGCGTTAGAGACGAGAACGCTTCACCCCTCCACTTT; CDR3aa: CSVRDENASPLHF
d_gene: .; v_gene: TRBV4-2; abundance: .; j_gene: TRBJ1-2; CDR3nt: TGTGCCAGCAGCCAAGATCTATCCAGGGCAGGCTATGGCTACACCTTC; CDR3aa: CASSQDLSRAGYGYTF
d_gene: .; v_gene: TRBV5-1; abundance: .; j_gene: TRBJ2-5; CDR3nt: TGCGCCAGCAGCGGGGGACCGCAAGAGACCCAGTACTTC; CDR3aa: CASSGGPQETQYF
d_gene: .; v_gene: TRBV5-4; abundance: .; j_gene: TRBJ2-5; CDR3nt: TGTGCCAGCAGCTTGGCCGTGTATGAGACCCAGTACTTC; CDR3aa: CASSLAVYETQYF
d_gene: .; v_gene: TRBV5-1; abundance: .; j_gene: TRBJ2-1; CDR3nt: TGCGCCAGCTATCAGGGTAGGGACAATGAGCAGTTCTTC; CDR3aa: CASYQGRDNEQFF
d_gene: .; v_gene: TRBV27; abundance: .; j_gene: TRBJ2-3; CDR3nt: TGTGCCAGCAGTTTATGGGCCGGGGGCCAGACAGATACGCAGTATTTT; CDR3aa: CASSLWAGGQTDTQYF
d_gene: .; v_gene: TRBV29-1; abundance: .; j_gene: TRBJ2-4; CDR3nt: TGCAGCGCCTCCAGGGGCCATTCAAACATTCAGTACTTC; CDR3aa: CSASRGHSNIQYF
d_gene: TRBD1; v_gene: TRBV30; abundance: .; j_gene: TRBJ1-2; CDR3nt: TGTGCCTGGAGGCCTGCGGACAGGAGCTATGGCTACACCTTC; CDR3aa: CAWRPADRSYGYTF
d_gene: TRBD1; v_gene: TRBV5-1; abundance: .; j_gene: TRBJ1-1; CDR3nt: TGCGCCAGCACCTTCCTCGGACAGGGTGAGGGCACTGAAGCTTTCTTT; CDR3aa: CASTFLGQGEGTEAFF
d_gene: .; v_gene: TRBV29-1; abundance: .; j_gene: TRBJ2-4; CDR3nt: TGCAGCGTTGAAGATCCAGACAAATTTCAAAACATTCAGTACTTC; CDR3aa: CSVEDPDKFQNIQYF
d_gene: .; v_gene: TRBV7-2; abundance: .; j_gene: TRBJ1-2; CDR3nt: TGTGCCAGCAGCTTAGAGCAGGAATCCTATGGCTACACCTTC; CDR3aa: CASSLEQESYGYTF
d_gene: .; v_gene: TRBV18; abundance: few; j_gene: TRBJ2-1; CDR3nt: TGTGCCAGCTCACCAGGGGTCCTAGGGGCTTACAATGAGCAGTTCTTC; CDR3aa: CASSPGVLGAYNEQFF
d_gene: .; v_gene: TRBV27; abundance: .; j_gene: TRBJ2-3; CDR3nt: TGTGCCAGCAGTTTCGGCAGGATAGGGGATACGCAGTATTTT; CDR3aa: CASSFGRIGDTQYF
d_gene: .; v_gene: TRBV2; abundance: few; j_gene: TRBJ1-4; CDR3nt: TGTGCCAGCAGTGCAAACAGGGAAGTTGAAAAACTGTTTTTT; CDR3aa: CASSANREVEKLFF
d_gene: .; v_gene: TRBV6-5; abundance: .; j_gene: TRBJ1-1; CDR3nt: TGTGCCAGCACCCTAACTCGGCTGGACCGGAAAGCTTTCTTT; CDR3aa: CASTLTRLDRKAFF
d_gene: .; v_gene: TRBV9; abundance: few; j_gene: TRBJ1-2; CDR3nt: TGTGCCAGCAGCGTAGCCAATAACTATGGCTACACCTTC; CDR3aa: CASSVANNYGYTF
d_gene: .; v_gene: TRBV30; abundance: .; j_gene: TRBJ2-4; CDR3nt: TGTGCCTGGAGTGTATTCGGGAGAGCCAAAAACATTCAGTACTTC; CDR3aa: CAWSVFGRAKNIQYF
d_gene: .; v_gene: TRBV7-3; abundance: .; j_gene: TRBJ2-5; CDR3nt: TGTGCCAGCAGCGCTGGTGGGGGGCTGTACCAAGAGACCCAGTACTTC; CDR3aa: CASSAGGGLYQETQYF
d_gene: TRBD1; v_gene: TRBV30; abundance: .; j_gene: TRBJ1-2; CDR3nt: TGTGCCTGGAGTCCAATCAAGACAGGGGGGAACTATGGCTACACCTTC; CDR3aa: CAWSPIKTGGNYGYTF
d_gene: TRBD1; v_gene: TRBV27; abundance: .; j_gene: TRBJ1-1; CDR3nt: TGTGCCAGCAGTGCCAGGGACAGCGAAGCTTTCTTT; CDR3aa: CASSARDSEAFF
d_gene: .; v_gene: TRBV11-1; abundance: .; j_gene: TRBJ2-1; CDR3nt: TGTGCCAGCAGCTTAGAGGCTGTCGCGAGAACCGAGCAGTTCTTC; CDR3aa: CASSLEAVARTEQFF
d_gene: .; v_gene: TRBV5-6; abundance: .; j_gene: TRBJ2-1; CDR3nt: TGTGCCAGCAGCTTGGGTCAGCACAATGAGCAGTTCTTC; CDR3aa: CASSLGQHNEQFF
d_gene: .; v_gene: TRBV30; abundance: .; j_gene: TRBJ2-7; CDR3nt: TGTGCCCTAAAGCCGGGGGCGCTTAGCGAGCAGTACTTC; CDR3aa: CALKPGALSEQYF
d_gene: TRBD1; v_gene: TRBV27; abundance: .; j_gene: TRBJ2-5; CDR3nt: TGTGCCAGCAGCCATTACGGGACAGAGGAGACCCAGTACTTC; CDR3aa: CASSHYGTEETQYF
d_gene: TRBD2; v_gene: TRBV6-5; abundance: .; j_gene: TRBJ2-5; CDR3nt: TGTGCCAGCAGCTCGGGGGGGCCTTACTCGGAGACCCAGTACTTC; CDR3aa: CASSSGGPYSETQYF
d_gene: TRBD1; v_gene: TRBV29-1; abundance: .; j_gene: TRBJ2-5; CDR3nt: TGCAGCGAGGACAGGGTGGAGACCCAGTACTTC; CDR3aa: CSEDRVETQYF
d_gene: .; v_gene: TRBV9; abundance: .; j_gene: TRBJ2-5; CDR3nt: TGTGCCAGCAGCGTTTCTCCTTTCGCGGAAGAGACCCAGTACTTC; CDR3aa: CASSVSPFAEETQYF
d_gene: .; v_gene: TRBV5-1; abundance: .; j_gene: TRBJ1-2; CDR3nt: TGCGCCAGCAGCTTGAGACCCGGTAACTATGGCTACACCTTC; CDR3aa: CASSLRPGNYGYTF
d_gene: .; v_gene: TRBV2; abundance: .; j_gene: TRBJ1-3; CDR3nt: TGTGCCAGCGGTTTGACGGTGGGCCCTGGAAACACCATATATTTT; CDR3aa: CASGLTVGPGNTIYF
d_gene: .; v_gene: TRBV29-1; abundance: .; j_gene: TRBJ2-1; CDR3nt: TGCAGCGTATGGGGGGAGGCCAATGAGCAGTTCTTC; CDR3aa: CSVWGEANEQFF
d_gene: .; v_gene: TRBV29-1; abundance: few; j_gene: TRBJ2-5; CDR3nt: TGCAGCGGCCAGAGGGGATCCCAAGAGACCCAGTACTTC; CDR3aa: CSGQRGSQETQYF
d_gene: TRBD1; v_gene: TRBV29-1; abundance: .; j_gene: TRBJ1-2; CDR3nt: TGCAGCGTGCCCCGACAGGGGAGGAATGGCTACACCTTC; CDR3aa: CSVPRQGRNGYTF
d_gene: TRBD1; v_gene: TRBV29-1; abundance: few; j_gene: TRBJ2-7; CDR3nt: TGCAGCGTTGCGCGACAGGGGGCCTCCTACGAGCAGTACTTC; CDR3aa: CSVARQGASYEQYF
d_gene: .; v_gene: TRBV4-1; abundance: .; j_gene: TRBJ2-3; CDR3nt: TGCGCCAGCAGCCAAGATGGTCCTCGGGGTAGCGTTCGAGATACGCAGTATTTT; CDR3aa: CASSQDGPRGSVRDTQYF
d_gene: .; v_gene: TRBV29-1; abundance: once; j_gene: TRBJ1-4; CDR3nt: TGCAGCGTTGATGGGGGAACTAATGAAAAACTGTTTTTT; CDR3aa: CSVDGGTNEKLFF
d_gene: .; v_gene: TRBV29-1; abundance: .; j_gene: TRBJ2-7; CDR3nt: TGCAGCGTTGAAGAAAATTTAACCTACGAGCAGTACTTC; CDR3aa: CSVEENLTYEQYF